The entry below gives a single TCR beta chain sequence along with its context. Its binding antigen is unknown. From each donor, a roughly 2.6 ml peripheral blood sample was collected into PAXgene tubes and stored at -80 degrees C. Total RNA was isolated from whole blood with the PAXgene blood miRNA kit on an automated QIAcube, without T cell sorting. Peripheral blood from monozygotic twin pairs, either concordant or discordant for inflammatory bowel disease, underwent deep TCRalpha and TCRbeta repertoire profiling that used unique molecular barcoding. For every twin pair, smoking habits were documented, and each individual was categorised as a current, former or never smoker. The germline V gene sets CDR1 to SGHTA and CDR2 to FQGNSA. Taken from cysteine to phenylalanine, the CDR3 has 15 residues. The entry carries no DNA sequence. The record originates from a study of monozygotic twins with inflammatory bowel disease (dated by TCRdb to about 2019). Study-level background: The full study comprised around 30 monozygotic twin pairs: nine German pairs (four IBD-concordant, five IBD-discordant) and 19 IBD-discordant Danish pairs. The search for disease-associated traits relied mainly on comparing, within discordant pairs, IBD patients with their genetically identical healthy co-twins. Each individual had, on average, about 151 000 unique TCRalpha sequences and 181 000 unique TCRbeta sequences available for analysis. Beyond this particular receptor, the publication reports: IBD patients had lower TCRbeta repertoire diversity, measured by the inverse Simpson index, than their healthy co-twins. Distinction between different T cell subtypes could not be achieved in the analysis. Differing immunosuppressive treatments among patients may have added background noise and inter-individual variability to the repertoires. The results gave no support for a single strong signal or clonotype linked to IBD. Compared with healthy twins, IBD patients shared fewer clonotypes with other individuals, and the difference was most pronounced in patients with signs of disease activity. No difference in repertoire similarity was observed between concordant and discordant twins, possibly owing to limited statistical power.

Library creation used 5' RACE. For each TCR library, approximately 3,700 ng of total RNA was used. cDNA was synthesized with SMARTScribe reverse transcriptase in eight separate reactions per sample. Unique molecular identifiers containing a 6-nucleotide sample barcode were introduced through template switching during cDNA synthesis. Two nested PCRs of about 15 and 9 cycles amplified the TCRalpha and TCRbeta cDNA, and bead purification followed each PCR. Before amplification, cDNA was treated with uracil DNA-glycosylase and purified using the QIAquick PCR purification kit. The second PCR added Illumina TruSeq-compatible adapters along with sample-specific barcodes. TapeStation and Qubit were used to check library quality and concentration, and around 5.2 ng of each library went into the pool. Sequencing of the pooled libraries was done on an Illumina HiSeq2500 single-index Rapid Run using custom sequencing primers and 2 x 100 bp reads. Processing in the source paper ran as follows. UMI-based consensus assembly with MiGEC version 1.2.6 was used to correct PCR and sequencing errors. MiXCR version 2.1.1 was used to carry out V(D)J alignment, clonotype assembly and CDR3 extraction. To normalise gene usage, clonotype sharing and MAIT/NKT TCR abundance, the top 1000, 10 000 and 20 000 clonotypes in each sample were analysed. After downsampling to 27 000 UMIs, diversity was calculated as the inverse Simpson index using the vegan R package. Statistical testing used paired Mann-Whitney U tests on the discordant twin pairs and applied Benjamini-Hochberg correction for multiple testing. With the reads reprocessed by TCRdb, a single entry stands for each CDR3 protein sequence and no DNA is reported. What appears here as the V and J calls and clone size reflects TCRdb's work, not the paper's. This sample's table carries more than 95,000 distinct CDR3 sequences. The ten largest clones represent under 2.5% of the sample.

The sequenced material came from blood. The chain joins TRBV7-2 to TRBJ1-5. The sequence was collected from a human donor with ulcerative colitis or Crohn's disease, or a healthy co-twin of an affected twin (not recorded which). The CDR3 region reads CASSTSGGLAQPQHF.